Listed below are T cell receptor beta chains from one sample, sequenced in a study of shared T cell receptors in the human thymus. The table came from immunoSEQ multiplex PCR; TCRdb's copy has only in-frame clones and leaves some out. The sample lists hundreds of thousands of clones; over 75% were seen once. A further study also used this sample, focusing on human thymus T cells.

Material for sequencing was thymocytes. The receptors originated from a boy under two years old with a congenital heart defect. Both conserved end residues are part of each CDR3. A D gene is named only where the DNA matches it firmly.

TRBD1 | TRBV6-5 | CASSHDRGTEAFF
NA | TRBV25-1 | CASSDKNSPSSPLHF
TRBD1 | TRBV11-3 | CASSLETTGTGLSNQPQHF
NA | TRBV28 | CASRHFTEPQHF
TRBD1 | TRBV9 | CASSVGWWGTGDYNEQFF
TRBD2 | TRBV28 | CASSKRTSGSDEQFF
NA | TRBV7-2 | CASSFAGLSTSTDTQYF
TRBD2 | TRBV9 | CASGLAGLSSYNEQFF
NA | TRBV9 | CASSQGEDDEQFF
TRBD2 | TRBV7-4 | CASSGTTQETQYF
NA | TRBV7-8 | CASSVATDTQYF
TRBD1 | TRBV18 | CASSPPAGTASYNEQFF
TRBD2 | TRBV2 | CASRVPTSGRGNEQFF
TRBD1 | TRBV27 | CASSSGQGLKSTF
TRBD2 | TRBV5-4 | CASSLTTSGSSYNEQFF
NA | TRBV7-2 | CASSLATASGNTEAFF
NA | TRBV28 | CASSSTTVAAENEQFF
NA | TRBV4-3 | CASSQVNGYEQYF
TRBD1 | TRBV10-3 | CAISESWPGGENGNTIYF
TRBD1 | TRBV13 | CASSLAPDRAEDEQYF
TRBD1 | TRBV11-2 | CASSYQQGHYEQYF
NA | TRBV5-1 | CASSLTRDYEQYF
TRBD2 | TRBV15 | CATSRDSWGLAGGMTYNEQFF
NA | TRBV14 | CASSPTPNTEAFF
NA | TRBV28 | CASSLYIGGVYNEQFF
NA | TRBV2 | CASSLWQGSHYEQYF
NA | TRBV7-9 | CASSFPGKDQPQHF
NA | TRBV6-5 | CASSYSSQGTSYF
NA | TRBV4-3 | CASSQGGGEQFF
NA | TRBV6-5 | CASSYYGDSEDGYTF
TRBD1 | TRBV5-5 | CASSLPGTGPQETQYF
TRBD1 | TRBV7-8 | CASSAGSGTGGETQYF
TRBD1 | TRBV6-4 | CASRQGVGGYTF
TRBD2 | TRBV6-5 | CASRLAGGTHTQYF
TRBD2 | TRBV7-9 | CASSFGEAGVSYEQYF
NA | TRBV7-4 | CASSLYTRTTMNTEAFF